This T cell receptor beta chain appears in the sequencing data of a study of cytomegalovirus exposure and HLA in healthy donors. Overall study results and limits: The records held CMV serostatus as the only immune exposure information.

Comment on this clone: The antigen is undetermined.

The PCR had 60 Vbeta and 13 Jbeta primers. TCRdb's table, derived via immunoSEQ multiplex PCR, lists solely in-frame clones and lacks some. The data hold some 130,000 clones, with about three quarters observed a single time. Sequencing was carried out using PBMCs. The receptor comes from a male donor in good health and CMV-seronegative.

CDR3 coding DNA: TGTGCCAGCAGTGACAACAGGAACTATGGCTACACCTTC. It translates to CASSDNRNYGYTF. J is TRBJ1-2 and V is TRBV6-4; maybe TRBD1 (5 bases). V lost 2 bases and J 2 bases, leaving 6 bases between the germline ends. Germline values: CDR1 MRHNA, CDR2 SNTAGT. The CDR3 totals 13 residues.